These 2 T cell receptor beta chains share one sample of origin, sequenced in a study of blood T cell repertoires in COVID-19. Here immunoSEQ multiplex PCR was the method, and the copy in TCRdb shows in-frame clones only, minus some. The sample carries 70,000 to 95,000 clones, roughly 82% recorded once. Sequencing was done on a sample of peripheral blood. The receptors were gathered from a human donor in a cohort sampled during active COVID-19.

The genes are TRBV10-3 and TRBJ1-2; 8 bases are shared with TRBD1. The CDR3 sequence is 18 residues long. CDR1 is ENHRY, CDR2 SYGVKD, per germline. The ends lost 0 bases at V and 4 bases at J; junction bases unmatched: 13. The CDR3 DNA reads TGTGCCATCAGTGAGTCGAAGTGGGGAGGGGGGACAGGCTATGGCTACACCTTC. Residues: CAISESKWGGGTGYGYTF.

V gene TRBV23-1 combines with J gene TRBJ2-3, with unresolved D. TRBV23-1 carries the ORF label, with uncertain function. The V and J ends lost 3 bases and 5 bases respectively, with 15 bases between them. This CDR3 has 15 residues. The CDR3 coding sequence is TGCGCCAGCAGTCACCACAACGAGGAAAGAGATACGCAGTATTTT. Its translation is CASSHHNEERDTQYF.